Listed here is a single T cell receptor beta chain. The data were obtained in a study of T cells after somatic rescue of genetic block. Assay: immunoSEQ multiplex PCR; the TCRdb copy retains only in-frame clones and omits some. The sample has 45,000 to 55,000 clones, around 96% seen once. The CDR3 extends over 14 amino acids. V shed 5 bases and J shed 1 base, with 12 bases lying between them. Germline-derived CDR1 and CDR2 are PRHDT and FYEKMQ (reference sequence). This clonotype was obtained from a child younger than two. Sequencing input: peripheral blood mononuclear cells (PBMCs). The rearrangement joins TRBV13 to TRBJ2-7; D might be TRBD1 (5 bases). The CDR3 bases are TGTGCCAGCAGCCCCTTGGGGCCTTCCTACGAGCAGTACTTC. It yields the protein CASSPLGPSYEQYF.